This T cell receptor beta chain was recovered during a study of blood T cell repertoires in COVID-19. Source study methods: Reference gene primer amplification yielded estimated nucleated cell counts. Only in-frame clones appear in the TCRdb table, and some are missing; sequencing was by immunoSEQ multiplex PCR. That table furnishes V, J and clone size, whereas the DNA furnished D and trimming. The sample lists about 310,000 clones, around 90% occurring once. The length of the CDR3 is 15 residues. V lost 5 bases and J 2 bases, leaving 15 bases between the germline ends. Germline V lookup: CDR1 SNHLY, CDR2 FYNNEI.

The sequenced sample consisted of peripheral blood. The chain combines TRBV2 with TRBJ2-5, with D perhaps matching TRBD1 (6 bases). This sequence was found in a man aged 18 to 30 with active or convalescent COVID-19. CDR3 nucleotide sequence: TGTGCCAGCAGTACTATTGGACAGATTCAAGAGACCCAGTACTTC. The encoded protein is CASSTIGQIQETQYF.